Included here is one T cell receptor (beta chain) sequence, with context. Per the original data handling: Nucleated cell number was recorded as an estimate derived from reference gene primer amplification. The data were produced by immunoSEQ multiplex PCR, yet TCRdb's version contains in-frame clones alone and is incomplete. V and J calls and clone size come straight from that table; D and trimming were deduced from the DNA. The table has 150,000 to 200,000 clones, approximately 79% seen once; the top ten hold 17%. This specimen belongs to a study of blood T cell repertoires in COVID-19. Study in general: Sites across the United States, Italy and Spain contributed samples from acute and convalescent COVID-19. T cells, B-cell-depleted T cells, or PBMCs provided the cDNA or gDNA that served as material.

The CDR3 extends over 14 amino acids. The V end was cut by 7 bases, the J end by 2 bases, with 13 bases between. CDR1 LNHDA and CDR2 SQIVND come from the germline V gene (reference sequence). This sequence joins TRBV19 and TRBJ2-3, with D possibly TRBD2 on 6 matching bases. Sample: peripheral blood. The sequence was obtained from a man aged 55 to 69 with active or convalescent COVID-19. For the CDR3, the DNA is TGTGCCAGTACCCCGGGACTTACCACAGATACGCAGTATTTT. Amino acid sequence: CASTPGLTTDTQYF.